This entry lists 11 T cell receptor beta chains sequenced from one sample in a study of cytomegalovirus exposure and HLA in healthy donors. Researchers ran the PCR with 60 Vbeta and 13 Jbeta primers. The method was immunoSEQ multiplex PCR; TCRdb's version includes in-frame clones alone and lacks a portion of them. The table includes approximately 190,000 clones, 75% to 90% detected once. Sequencing input: PBMCs. Receptor source: a man aged 35 to 55 in good health and CMV-seropositive.

The chain uses TRBV9 and TRBJ2-3, with a weak D call TRBD2 (5 bases). This CDR3 has 15 amino acids. CDR1 and CDR2 from the germline V gene are SGDLS and YYNGEE. V lost 4 bases to trimming and J lost 2 bases, with 14 bases between them. CDR3 DNA sequence: TGTGCCAGCAGCCCAGATCCGCGGGCCACAGATACGCAGTATTTT. Amino acid sequence: CASSPDPRATDTQYF.

DNA for the CDR3: TGTGCCAGCAGCCATCGTGACAGGGACACTGAAGCTTTCTTT. Amino acids: CASSHRDRDTEAFF. The chain links TRBV14 to TRBJ1-1, with TRBD1 identical over 7 bases. The germline V gene encodes CDR1 SGHDN and CDR2 FVKESK. With V trimmed by 3 bases and J by 3 bases, 4 bases remained unmatched. CDR3 size: 14 residues.

V usage is TRBV6-5 and J usage is TRBJ2-7; 7 bases line up with TRBD2. V dropped 6 bases and J dropped 3; count of bases not matched to a gene: 2. CDR1 and CDR2 (germline): MNHEY, SVGAGI. The CDR3 is 12 amino acids. In DNA form, the CDR3 reads TGTGCCAGCAGCCGGGACTACTACGAGCAGTACTTC. As protein: CASSRDYYEQYF.

This sequence joins TRBV28 and TRBJ1-2, with D unresolved. Looked up from germline, CDR1 is MDHEN and CDR2 is SYDVKM. The V and J ends lost 5 bases and 1 base respectively, with 14 bases between them. CDR3 size: 15 residues. The CDR3 DNA reads as TGTGCCAGCAGTCCCGGTGCGCTCTATAACTATGGCTACACCTTC. It is translated as CASSPGALYNYGYTF.

The chain carries TRBV6-1 and TRBJ2-2; no reliable D call. This CDR3 contains 13 residues. Germline V gene lookup returns CDR1 MNHNS and CDR2 SASEGT. The V and J ends lost 10 bases and 3 bases respectively, with 12 bases between them. CDR3 DNA: TGTGCCACCTCAGCGAGTGACACCGGGGAGCTGTTTTTT. It translates to CATSASDTGELFF.

The chain carries TRBV4-1 and TRBJ1-3; no reliable D call. The CDR3 loop spans 15 amino acids. Germline V gene sequence: CDR1 MGHRA, CDR2 YSYEKL. Trimming cost V 3 bases and J 3 bases, with 12 bases left between them. As DNA, the CDR3 is TGCGCCAGCAGCCAGTTTAGAAGTATTGGAAACACCATATATTTT. Residues: CASSQFRSIGNTIYF.

This rearrangement joins TRBV7-6 to TRBJ2-3, with TRBD2 identical over 10 bases. The trim removed 5 bases at V and 1 base at J, leaving 9 bases unmatched. The V gene's germline CDR1 is SGHVS and CDR2 FNYEAQ. The CDR3 loop spans 17 amino acids. The CDR3 DNA follows: TGTGCCAGCAGCCTAGTTCCCCTAGCGGGGGGCACAGATACGCAGTATTTT. This encodes CASSLVPLAGGTDTQYF.

This clone has only a few counts. Other DNA sequences from this sample encode an identical CDR3 as well. The V call is TRBV5-4, the J call TRBJ2-5, with 8 bases that match TRBD1. V lost 5 bases and J lost 2; bases outside the gene matches: 8. The CDR3 runs 15 residues. Germline lookup yields CDR1 SGHNT and CDR2 YYREEE (reference sequence). Here the CDR3 reads CASSRTGGSQETQYF. The CDR3 coding sequence is TGTGCCAGCAGTCGTACAGGGGGATCTCAAGAGACCCAGTACTTC.

The gene calls are TRBV5-4 and TRBJ2-3; a weak D match, TRBD1 (8 bases). CDR1 is SGHNT, CDR2 YYREEE, per germline (reference sequence). The CDR3 loop spans 14 amino acids. V lost 4 bases to trimming and J lost 3 bases, with 12 bases between them. The CDR3 DNA sequence: TGTGCCAGCAGCCACAGGGGGGGGACAGATACGCAGTATTTT. The encoded protein is CASSHRGGTDTQYF.

The chain employs TRBV4-2 and TRBJ2-5, with 7 bases that match TRBD1. In germline, CDR1 is LGHNA, CDR2 YNFKEQ. J gave up 5 bases and V 3 bases, and 12 bases lay outside the gene matches. This CDR3 is 16 amino acids long. The CDR3 reads CASSQEETGRGETQYF. The CDR3 DNA sequence: TGTGCCAGCAGCCAGGAAGAGACAGGGCGAGGGGAGACCCAGTACTTC.

This clone was found once. The CDR3 here is CASSLNPGASTDTQYF. The CDR3 DNA follows: TGTGCCAGCAGCTTAAATCCCGGAGCTAGCACAGATACGCAGTATTTT. The rearrangement links TRBV7-3 to TRBJ2-3; D gene uncertain. The germline V gene has CDR1 SGHTA and CDR2 FQGTGA. V gave up 1 base and J gave up 0 bases, with 11 bases separating them. The CDR3 covers 16 residues. Complete variable domain (other parts from reference TRBV7-3 and TRBJ2-3): GAGVSQTPSNKVTEKGKYVELRCDPISGHTALYWYRQSLGQGPEFLIYFQGTGAADDSGLPNDRFFAVRPEGSVSTLKIQRTERGDSAVYLCASSLNPGASTDTQYFGPGTRLTVL.